The text below deals with one T cell receptor (beta chain). Its matching antigen is unknown. This record belongs to a study of cytomegalovirus exposure and HLA in healthy donors. Regarding the study as a whole: In vitro, three CMV-associated chains proved specific for CMV antigens. Another analysis was done later, and it associated 15,000 or so TCR beta sequences with HLA alleles at 0.05 false discovery rate. The authors later found TCR association rates varying by HLA locus, with DRB1 most and HLA-C fewest.

Per the germline V gene, CDR1 is LNHDA and CDR2 is SQIVND (reference sequence). This CDR3 region has 15 residues. V gave up 5 bases and J gave up 0 bases, with 14 bases separating them. The PCR used 60 Vbeta and 13 Jbeta primers. Only in-frame clones appear in the TCRdb table, and some are missing; sequencing was by immunoSEQ multiplex PCR. This sample contains about 210,000 clones. The chain links TRBV19 to TRBJ2-7, with D uncertain. The TCR comes from a woman aged 25 to 39 in good health and CMV-seropositive. The sequencing sample was made of PBMCs. This chain's CDR3 is CASSPSTSISYEQYF. The CDR3 bases are TGTGCCAGTAGTCCCTCGACATCTATCTCCTACGAGCAGTACTTC.